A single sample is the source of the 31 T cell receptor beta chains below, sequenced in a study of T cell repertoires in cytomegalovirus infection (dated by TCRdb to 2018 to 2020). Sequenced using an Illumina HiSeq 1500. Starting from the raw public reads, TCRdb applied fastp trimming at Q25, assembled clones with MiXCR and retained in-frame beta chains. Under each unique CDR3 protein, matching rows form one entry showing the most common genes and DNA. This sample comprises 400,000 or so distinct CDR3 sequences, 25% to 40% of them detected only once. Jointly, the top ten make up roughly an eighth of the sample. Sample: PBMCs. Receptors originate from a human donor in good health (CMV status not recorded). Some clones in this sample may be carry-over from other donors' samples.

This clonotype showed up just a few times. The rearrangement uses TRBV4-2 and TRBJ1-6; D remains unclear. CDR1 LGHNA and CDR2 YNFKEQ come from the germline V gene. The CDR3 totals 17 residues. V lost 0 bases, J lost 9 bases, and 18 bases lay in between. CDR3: CASSQDRGEGRSSPLHF. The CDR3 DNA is TGTGCCAGCAGCCAAGATCGTGGGGAAGGTCGAAGTTCACCCCTCCACTTT.

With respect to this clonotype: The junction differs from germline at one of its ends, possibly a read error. The CDR3 nucleotides are TGTGCCAGCAGGTACTACGCACCCGGGACAGGGGGCGAGCAGCCCCAGCATTTT. This encodes CASRYYAPGTGGEQPQHF. The rearrangement uses TRBV6-8 and TRBJ1-5; 12 positions match TRBD1. This CDR3 has 18 residues. The V gene's germline CDR1 is MNHGY and CDR2 SAAAGT.

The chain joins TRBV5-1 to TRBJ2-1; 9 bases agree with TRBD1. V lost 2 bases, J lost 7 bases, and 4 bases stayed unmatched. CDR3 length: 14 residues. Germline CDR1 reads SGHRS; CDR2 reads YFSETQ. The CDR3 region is CASSFGTGQNEQFF. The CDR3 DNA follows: TGCGCCAGCAGCTTTGGGACAGGGCAAAATGAGCAGTTCTTC.

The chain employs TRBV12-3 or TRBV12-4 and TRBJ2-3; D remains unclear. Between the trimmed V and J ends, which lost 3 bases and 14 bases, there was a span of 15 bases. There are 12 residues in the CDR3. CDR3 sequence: CASSFVAHELYF. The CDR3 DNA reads TGTGCCAGCAGTTTCGTGGCCCATGAACTGTATTTT.

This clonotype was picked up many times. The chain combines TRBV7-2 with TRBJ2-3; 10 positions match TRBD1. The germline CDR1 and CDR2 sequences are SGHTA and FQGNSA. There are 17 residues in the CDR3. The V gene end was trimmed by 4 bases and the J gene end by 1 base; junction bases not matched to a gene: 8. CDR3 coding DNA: TGTGCCAGCAGCTCCAGACAGGGGGCGCCGGGCACAGATACGCAGTATTTT. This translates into CASSSRQGAPGTDTQYF.

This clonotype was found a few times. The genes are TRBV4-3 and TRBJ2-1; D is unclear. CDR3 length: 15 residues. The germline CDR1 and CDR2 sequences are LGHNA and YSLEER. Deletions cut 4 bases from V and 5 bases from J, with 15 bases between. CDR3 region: CASSPTCVSNNEQFF. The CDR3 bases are TGCGCCAGCAGCCCTACTTGTGTGTCCAACAATGAGCAGTTCTTC.

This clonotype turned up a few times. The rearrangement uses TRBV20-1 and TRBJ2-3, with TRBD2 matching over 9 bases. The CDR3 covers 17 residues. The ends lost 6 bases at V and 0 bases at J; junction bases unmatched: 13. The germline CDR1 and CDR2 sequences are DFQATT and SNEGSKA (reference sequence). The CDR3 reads CSASSGGLSSSTDTQYF. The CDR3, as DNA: TGCAGTGCAAGCAGCGGGGGGCTTTCATCTAGCACAGATACGCAGTATTTT.

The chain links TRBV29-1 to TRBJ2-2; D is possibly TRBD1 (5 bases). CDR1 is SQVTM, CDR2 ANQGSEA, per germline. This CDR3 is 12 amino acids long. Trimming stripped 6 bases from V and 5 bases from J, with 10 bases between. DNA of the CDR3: TGCAGCGTCCGGCAGGGTACCGGGGAGCTGTTTTTT. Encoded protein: CSVRQGTGELFF.

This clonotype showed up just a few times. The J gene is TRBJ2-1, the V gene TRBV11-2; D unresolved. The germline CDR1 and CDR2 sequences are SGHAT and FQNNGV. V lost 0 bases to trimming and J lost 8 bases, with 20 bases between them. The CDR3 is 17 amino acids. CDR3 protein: CASSLDRRQVRNHEQFF. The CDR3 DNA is TGTGCCAGCAGCTTAGACCGAAGGCAGGTCCGCAACCATGAGCAGTTCTTC.

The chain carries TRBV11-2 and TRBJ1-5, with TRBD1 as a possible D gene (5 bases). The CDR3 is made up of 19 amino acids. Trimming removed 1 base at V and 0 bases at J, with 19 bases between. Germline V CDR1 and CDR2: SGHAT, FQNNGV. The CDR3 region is CASSLGVGTADYSNQPQHF. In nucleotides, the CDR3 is TGTGCCAGCAGCTTAGGGGTCGGGACCGCGGATTATAGCAATCAGCCCCAGCATTTT. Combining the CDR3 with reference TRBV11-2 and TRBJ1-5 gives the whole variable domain EAGVAQSPRYKIIEKRQSVAFWCNPISGHATLYWYQQILGQGPKLLIQFQNNGVVDDSQLPKDRFSAERLKGVDSTLKIQPAKLEDSAVYLCASSLGVGTADYSNQPQHFGDGTRLSIL.

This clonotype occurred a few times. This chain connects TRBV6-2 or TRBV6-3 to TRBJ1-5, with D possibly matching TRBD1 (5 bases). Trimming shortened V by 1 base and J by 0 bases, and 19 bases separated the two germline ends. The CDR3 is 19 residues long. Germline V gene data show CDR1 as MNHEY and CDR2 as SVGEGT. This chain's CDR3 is CASSYLRRGASYSNQPQHF. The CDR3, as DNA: TGTGCCAGCAGTTACTTACGACGAGGGGCCAGCTATAGCAATCAGCCCCAGCATTTT.

CDR3 sequence (DNA): TGCAGTGCTAGAGATAGATTTGGGTTCCTGGATGGCTACACCTTC. Translating gives CSARDRFGFLDGYTF. V gene TRBV20-1 combines with J gene TRBJ1-2; D is uncertain. Germline V CDR1 and CDR2: DFQATT, SNEGSKA (reference sequence). V was trimmed by 0 bases and J by 6 bases, leaving 17 bases between them. The CDR3 is 15 residues long.

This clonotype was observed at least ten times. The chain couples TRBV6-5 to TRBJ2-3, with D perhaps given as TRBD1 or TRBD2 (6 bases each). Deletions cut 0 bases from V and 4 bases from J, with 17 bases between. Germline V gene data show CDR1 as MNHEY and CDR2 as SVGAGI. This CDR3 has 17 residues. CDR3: CASSYSIPGAGPDTQYF. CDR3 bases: TGTGCCAGCAGTTACTCGATTCCGGGGGCTGGCCCAGATACGCAGTATTTT.

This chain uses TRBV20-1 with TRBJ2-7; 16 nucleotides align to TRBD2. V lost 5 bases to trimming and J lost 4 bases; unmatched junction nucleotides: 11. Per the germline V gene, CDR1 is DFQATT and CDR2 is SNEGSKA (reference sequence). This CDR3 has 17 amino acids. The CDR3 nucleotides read TGCAGTGCTCGCCCCGGGACTAGCGGGGGGGCCCCGTACGAGCAGTACTTC. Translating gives CSARPGTSGGAPYEQYF.

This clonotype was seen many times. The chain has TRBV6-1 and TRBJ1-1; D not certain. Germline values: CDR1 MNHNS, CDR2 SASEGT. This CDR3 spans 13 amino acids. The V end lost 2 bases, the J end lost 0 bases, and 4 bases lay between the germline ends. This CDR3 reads CASSERLNTEAFF. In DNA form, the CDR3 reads TGTGCCAGCAGTGAACGGTTGAACACTGAAGCTTTCTTT.

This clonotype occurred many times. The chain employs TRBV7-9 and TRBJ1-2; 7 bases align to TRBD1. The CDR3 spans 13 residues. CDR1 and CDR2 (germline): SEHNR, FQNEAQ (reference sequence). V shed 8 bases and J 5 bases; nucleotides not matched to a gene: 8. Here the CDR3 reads CASSTGLFYGYTF. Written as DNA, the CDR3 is TGTGCCAGCTCGACAGGGCTGTTTTATGGCTACACCTTC.

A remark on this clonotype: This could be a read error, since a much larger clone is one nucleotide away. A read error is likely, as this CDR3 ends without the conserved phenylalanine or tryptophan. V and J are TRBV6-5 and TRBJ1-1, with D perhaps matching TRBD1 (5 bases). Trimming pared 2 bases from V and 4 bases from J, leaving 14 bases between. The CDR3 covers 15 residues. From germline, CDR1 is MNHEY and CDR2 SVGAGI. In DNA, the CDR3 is TGTGCCAGCAGTTACACAGGAGGAGTAGCCACTGAAGCTTTCTTG. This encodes CASSYTGGVATEAFL.

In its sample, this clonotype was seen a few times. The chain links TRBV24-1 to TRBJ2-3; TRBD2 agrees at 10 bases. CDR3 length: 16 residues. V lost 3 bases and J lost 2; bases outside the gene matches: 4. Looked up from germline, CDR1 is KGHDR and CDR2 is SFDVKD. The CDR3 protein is CATSDLAGAHTDTQYF. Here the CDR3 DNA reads TGTGCCACCAGTGATCTAGCGGGGGCCCACACAGATACGCAGTATTTT.

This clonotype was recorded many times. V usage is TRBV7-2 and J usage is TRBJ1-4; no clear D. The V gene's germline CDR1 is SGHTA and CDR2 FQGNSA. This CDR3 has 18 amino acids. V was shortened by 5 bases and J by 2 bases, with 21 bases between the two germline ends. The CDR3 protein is CASSLNPPIWVTNEKLFF. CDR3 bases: TGTGCCAGCAGCCTAAACCCTCCGATATGGGTTACTAATGAAAAACTGTTTTTT.

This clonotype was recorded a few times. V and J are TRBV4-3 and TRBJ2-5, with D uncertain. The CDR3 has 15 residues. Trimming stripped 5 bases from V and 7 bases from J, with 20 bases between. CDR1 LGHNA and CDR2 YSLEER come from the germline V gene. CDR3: CASSKAPGPDGTQYF. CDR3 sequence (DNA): TGCGCCAGCAGCAAGGCCCCGGGCCCAGACGGGACCCAGTACTTC.

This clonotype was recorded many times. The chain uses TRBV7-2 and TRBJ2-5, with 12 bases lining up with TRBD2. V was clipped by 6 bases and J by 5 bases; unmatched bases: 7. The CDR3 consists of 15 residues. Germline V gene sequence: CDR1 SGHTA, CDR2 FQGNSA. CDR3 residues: CASSKLAGGWETQYF. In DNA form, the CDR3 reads TGTGCCAGCAGTAAACTAGCGGGGGGCTGGGAGACCCAGTACTTC.

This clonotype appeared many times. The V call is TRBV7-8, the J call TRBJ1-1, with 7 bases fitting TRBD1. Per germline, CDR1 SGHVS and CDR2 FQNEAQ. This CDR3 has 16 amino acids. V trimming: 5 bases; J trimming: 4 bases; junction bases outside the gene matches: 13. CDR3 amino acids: CASSAGTAPAGTEAFF. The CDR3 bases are TGTGCCAGCAGCGCGGGGACAGCCCCCGCAGGCACTGAAGCTTTCTTT.

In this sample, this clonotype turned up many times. The CDR3 region is CASSLKGQGAGKNIQYF. The CDR3 nucleotides are TGTGCCAGCAGCTTAAAAGGACAGGGGGCGGGCAAAAACATTCAGTACTTC. V and J are TRBV7-2 and TRBJ2-4; TRBD1 agrees at 11 bases. Germline-derived CDR1 and CDR2 are SGHTA and FQGNSA. CDR3 length equals 17 residues. V shed 2 bases and J 3 bases; nucleotides not matched to a gene: 6.

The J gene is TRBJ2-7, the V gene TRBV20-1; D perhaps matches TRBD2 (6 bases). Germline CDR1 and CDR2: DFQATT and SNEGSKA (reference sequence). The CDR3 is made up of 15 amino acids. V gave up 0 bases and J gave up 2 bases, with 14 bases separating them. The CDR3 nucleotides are TGCAGTGCTAGAGATCACGGCGGGGTTACCTACGAGCAGTACTTC. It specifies CSARDHGGVTYEQYF.

CDR3 sequence reads: CASSPGTGLTGELFF. The CDR3 DNA is TGTGCCAGCAGTCCCGGGACAGGTCTCACCGGGGAGCTGTTTTTT. V and J are TRBV12-3 or TRBV12-4 and TRBJ2-2; 8 nucleotides match TRBD1. This CDR3 region has 15 residues. V gave up 5 bases and J gave up 4 bases; unmatched junction bases: 6.

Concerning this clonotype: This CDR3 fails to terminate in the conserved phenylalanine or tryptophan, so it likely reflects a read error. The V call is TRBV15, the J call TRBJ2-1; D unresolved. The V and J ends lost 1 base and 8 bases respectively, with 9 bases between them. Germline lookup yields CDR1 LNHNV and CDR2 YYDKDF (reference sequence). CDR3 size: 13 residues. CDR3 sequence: CATSRVGADEQFL. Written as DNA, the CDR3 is TGTGCCACCAGCAGAGTCGGCGCCGATGAGCAGTTCTTA.

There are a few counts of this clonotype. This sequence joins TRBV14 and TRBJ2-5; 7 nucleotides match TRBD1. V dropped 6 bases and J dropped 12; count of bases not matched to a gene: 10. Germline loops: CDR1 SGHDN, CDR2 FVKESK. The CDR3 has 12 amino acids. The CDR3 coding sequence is TGTGCCAGCAGGAACCTGGGACAGCCAGAGTACTTC. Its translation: CASRNLGQPEYF.

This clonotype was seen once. CDR3 in amino acids: CATSDPGQGSYNEQFF. In DNA, the CDR3 is TGTGCCACCAGTGACCCGGGACAGGGCTCCTACAATGAGCAGTTCTTC. The chain employs TRBV24-1 and TRBJ2-1, with 9 bases that match TRBD1. J was trimmed by 0 bases and V by 4 bases; bases with no gene match: 3. Germline-derived CDR1 and CDR2 are KGHDR and SFDVKD. The CDR3 is 16 residues long.

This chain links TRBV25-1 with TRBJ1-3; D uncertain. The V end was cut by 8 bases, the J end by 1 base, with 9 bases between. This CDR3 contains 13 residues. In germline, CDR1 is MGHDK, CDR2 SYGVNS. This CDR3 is CASSVPSGNTIYF. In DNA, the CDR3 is TGTGCCAGCTCGGTCCCTTCTGGAAACACCATATATTTT.

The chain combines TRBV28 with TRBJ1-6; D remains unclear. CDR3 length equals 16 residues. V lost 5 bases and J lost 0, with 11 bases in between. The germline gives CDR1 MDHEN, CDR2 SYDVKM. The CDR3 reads CASSIGVSSYNSPLHF. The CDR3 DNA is TGTGCCAGCAGTATTGGGGTGAGCTCCTATAATTCACCCCTCCACTTT.

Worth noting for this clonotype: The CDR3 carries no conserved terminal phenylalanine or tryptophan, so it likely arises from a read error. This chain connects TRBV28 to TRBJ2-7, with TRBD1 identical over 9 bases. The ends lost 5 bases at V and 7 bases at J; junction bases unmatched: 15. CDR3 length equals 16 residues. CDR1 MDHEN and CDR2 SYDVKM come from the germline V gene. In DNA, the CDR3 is TGTGCCAGCAGTGACCCGGGACAGGGCTTTGCATGGGAGCAGTACTTA. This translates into CASSDPGQGFAWEQYL.